One sample yielded the 15 T cell receptor beta chains listed below, sequenced in a study of identical twins (dated by TCRdb to the mid-2010s). The method behind the library was 5' RACE. The run used an Illumina HiSeq 2000. Using fastp trimming at Q25 and MiXCR clonotype assembly, TCRdb reanalyzed the public sequencing data and kept in-frame beta chains. Rows are combined by CDR3 protein, so each entry shows the most common genes and DNA. In all, the sample holds some 330,000 distinct CDR3 sequences, and roughly 9% of those were seen once. Around 8.6% of the sample is taken by the ten largest. The sample consisted of naive T cells sorted from blood. The cell subset or site tag for this specimen amounts to: cells isolated with a human naive T-cell isolation kit. Source of these receptors: a woman in her forties or fifties in good health.

This clonotype was detected ten times or more. The chain employs TRBV12-3 or TRBV12-4 and TRBJ1-2; D is unresolved. Trimming took off 3 bases at V and 7 bases at J, with 9 bases between the two ends. The CDR3 covers 12 residues. The CDR3 reads CASSFGRVGYTF. CDR3 DNA sequence: TGTGCCAGCAGTTTCGGTCGAGTTGGCTACACCTTC.

This clonotype has a handful of counts. The chain employs TRBV28 and TRBJ1-1, with a tentative D call TRBD1 (5 bases). CDR1 is MDHEN and CDR2 is SYDVKM in the germline V gene. With 6 bases removed from V and 0 bases from J, the gap between germline ends came to 17 bases. The CDR3 is made up of 16 amino acids. The CDR3 DNA follows: TGTGCCAGCAGCCTGGTGGTGGGGCTGCTGAACACTGAAGCTTTCTTT. It is translated as CASSLVVGLLNTEAFF.

The chain links TRBV20-1 to TRBJ1-3; the D is unclear. Looked up from germline, CDR1 is DFQATT and CDR2 is SNEGSKA (reference sequence). The CDR3 runs 13 residues. Trimming removed 5 bases from V and 0 bases from J, with 8 bases in between. Here the CDR3 reads CSAGHNSGNTIYF. DNA for the CDR3: TGCAGTGCTGGCCACAACTCTGGAAACACCATATATTTT.

This clonotype came up many times. The chain has TRBV24-1 and TRBJ2-1, with 9 bases identical to TRBD1. V lost 9 bases and J lost 7; bases outside the gene matches: 6. The CDR3 covers 13 residues. The germline V gene has CDR1 KGHDR and CDR2 SFDVKD. CDR3 in amino acids: CATSGQGRNEQFF. The CDR3 coding sequence is TGTGCCACCTCCGGACAGGGGCGGAATGAGCAGTTCTTC.

This chain connects TRBV25-1 to TRBJ2-1; 7 bases align to TRBD2. The V and J ends lost 2 bases and 6 bases, in that order; junction bases with no gene match: 7. The CDR3 runs to 15 residues. CDR1 MGHDK and CDR2 SYGVNS come from the germline V gene. This CDR3 is CASSEAGLEVNEQFF. The CDR3 nucleotides read TGTGCCAGCAGTGAAGCAGGACTAGAGGTCAATGAGCAGTTCTTC.

This clonotype was seen at least ten times. This sequence joins TRBV10-3 and TRBJ2-7, with D possibly matching TRBD2 (5 bases). The CDR3 loop spans 14 amino acids. Trimming cost V 10 bases and J 1 base, with 17 bases left between them. CDR1 is ENHRY and CDR2 is SYGVKD in the germline V gene. CDR3 nucleotide sequence: TGTGCCACAGGTAGGGCTAGCAGTTCCTACGAGCAGTACTTC. Protein product: CATGRASSSYEQYF.

This chain joins TRBV27 and TRBJ2-5; 7 bases match TRBD2. Germline trimming cut 3 bases from V and 5 bases from J; bases unmatched to any gene: 6. The CDR3 has 14 amino acids. CDR1 and CDR2 from the germline V gene are MNHEY and SMNVEV (reference sequence). The CDR3 spells CASSLGEGLETQYF. CDR3 bases: TGTGCCAGCAGTTTGGGGGAGGGATTGGAGACCCAGTACTTC.

In its sample, this clonotype was seen many times. The J gene is TRBJ1-2, the V gene TRBV29-1; 7 positions match TRBD1. This CDR3 is built from 13 residues. J gave up 5 bases and V 6 bases, and 9 bases lay outside the gene matches. Germline V lookup: CDR1 SQVTM, CDR2 ANQGSEA. Written as DNA, the CDR3 is TGCAGCGTCCCAGCAGGGGGGGAGTATGGCTACACCTTC. Translated, it gives CSVPAGGEYGYTF.

This clonotype has ten or more counts. The rearrangement uses TRBV7-2 and TRBJ2-2; 7 bases fit TRBD1. Germline lookup yields CDR1 SGHTA and CDR2 FQGNSA. The J segment lost 4 bases and the V segment lost 6 bases, leaving 5 bases of the junction unmatched. The CDR3 has 14 residues. CDR3: CASRYGQATGELFF. The CDR3 coding sequence is TGTGCCAGCAGATACGGACAGGCCACCGGGGAGCTGTTTTTT.

V is TRBV5-1 and J is TRBJ2-1, with D perhaps given as TRBD1 or TRBD2 (5 bases each). CDR3 length: 15 amino acids. Trimming took off 2 bases at V and 10 bases at J, with 19 bases between the two ends. The germline V gene encodes CDR1 SGHRS and CDR2 YFSETQ. CDR3 sequence: CASSLVPGRQYEQFF. The CDR3 DNA is TGCGCCAGCAGCTTAGTGCCGGGACGGCAATACGAGCAGTTCTTC.

This clonotype has a handful of counts. The chain recombines TRBV14 with TRBJ1-3; D call uncertain. Germline CDR1 is SGHDN and CDR2 is FVKESK. The CDR3 sequence is 14 residues long. Trimming took off 7 bases at V and 4 bases at J, with 14 bases between the two ends. DNA for the CDR3: TGTGCCAGCAACCGGGCCGGGCCAGGAAACACCATATATTTT. It encodes CASNRAGPGNTIYF. Full variable domain (missing parts from reference TRBV14 and TRBJ1-3): EAGVTQFPSHSVIEKGQTVTLRCDPISGHDNLYWYRRVMGKEIKFLLHFVKESKQDESGMPNNRFLAERTGGTYSTLKVQPAELEDSGVYFCASNRAGPGNTIYFGEGSWLTVV.

This clonotype has more than one count but fewer than ten. The gene calls are TRBV4-1 and TRBJ2-7, with D possibly matching TRBD1 (5 bases). Deletions cut 4 bases from V and 2 bases from J, with 18 bases between. Germline V gives CDR1 MGHRA, CDR2 YSYEKL. CDR3 size: 16 residues. The chain's CDR3 is CASSPTLRAPPYEQYV. In DNA form, the CDR3 reads TGCGCCAGCAGCCCCACCCTCAGGGCTCCACCCTACGAGCAGTACGTC.

The sample holds many counts of this clonotype. The chain is built from TRBV7-9 and TRBJ2-2; no firm D call. CDR1 is SEHNR and CDR2 is FQNEAQ in the germline V gene (reference sequence). This CDR3 has 13 residues. V lost 0 bases and J 9 bases, leaving 8 bases between the germline ends. CDR3 in DNA: TGTGCCAGCAGCTTAGCCGCTACCCGGGAGCTGTTTTTT. It is translated as CASSLAATRELFF.

The CDR3 region has the DNA TGCGCCAGCAGCTTGGGGCAGTTTGTGGAGACCCAGTACTTC. This gives the protein CASSLGQFVETQYF. V and J are TRBV5-1 and TRBJ2-5, with D uncertain. The CDR3 is made up of 14 amino acids. V lost 0 bases, J lost 5 bases, and 11 bases lay in between. Germline CDR1 and CDR2: SGHRS and YFSETQ.

The rearrangement links TRBV29-1 to TRBJ1-1; D is perhaps TRBD1 (6 bases). Germline V lookup: CDR1 SQVTM, CDR2 ANQGSEA. The CDR3 totals 13 residues. Trimming stripped 1 base from V and 3 bases from J, with 9 bases between. The CDR3 spells CSVEGGAHTEAFF. Here the CDR3 DNA reads TGCAGCGTTGAAGGGGGGGCGCACACTGAAGCTTTCTTT.